Listed below are T cell receptor beta chains from one sample, sequenced in a study of radiation and T cells in renal cell carcinoma. Repertoires were generated with immunoSEQ multiplex PCR, while TCRdb's copy carries only in-frame clones and drops some. This table holds about 120,000 clones, over 75% found once. This sample comprised blood, obtained from a patient whose treatment included radiotherapy and nephrectomy. These receptors all come from a middle-aged man with renal cell carcinoma. Both conserved end residues are part of each CDR3. The D gene is left open where the match is weak. The size of a clone is reported for some rows only, either as once, few or many, or as a class for expanded clones.

CASSDWTARSYEQYF,TRBJ2-7,.,.,TRBV5-5
CASSGDRRTTGELFF,TRBJ2-2,.,.,TRBV9
CASSQDRAGQGEQYF,TRBJ2-7,.,few,TRBV4-2
CASSPLARGDTEAFF,TRBJ1-1,.,.,TRBV28
CASSFLSEGDEQYF,TRBJ2-7,.,.,TRBV9
CSARPLGTQYF,TRBJ2-5,.,.,TRBV20-1
CASRPRGGWIGYTF,TRBJ1-2,.,.,TRBV28
CASSLALSGRGYEQYF,TRBJ2-7,TRBD2,.,TRBV7-6
CAISGRQTYNEQFF,TRBJ2-1,.,.,TRBV10-3
CASSYQRQITYEQYF,TRBJ2-7,.,.,TRBV6-5
CASSLVAVSSYNEQFF,TRBJ2-1,.,.,TRBV5-1
CASSAREDRARNTEAFF,TRBJ1-1,TRBD1,.,TRBV5-8
CASSLRTGGSANEKLFF,TRBJ1-4,TRBD1,.,TRBV5-1
CASSYGRRGTEAFF,TRBJ1-1,.,.,TRBV6-5
CASSLQSSEAFF,TRBJ1-1,.,few,TRBV7-2
CASSLDPGADTGELFF,TRBJ2-2,.,few,TRBV5-1
CASSLVTGDTYEQYF,TRBJ2-7,TRBD1,once,TRBV5-8
CASSPPGGRDEQFF,TRBJ2-1,.,.,TRBV18
CASSPGLPYEQYF,TRBJ2-7,.,.,TRBV4-1
CASSYLLQGGEKLFF,TRBJ1-4,.,.,TRBV6-5
CASSVGIAGGETQYF,TRBJ2-5,TRBD2,.,TRBV9
CASSPGTVQGDTQYF,TRBJ2-3,TRBD1,.,TRBV6-5
CASSLAGLTQTYEQYF,TRBJ2-7,.,.,TRBV5-1
CASSTTVAGITGELFF,TRBJ2-2,TRBD2,.,TRBV7-9
CASRKQTGPGNTIYF,TRBJ1-3,.,.,TRBV5-1
CSAGEVYGYTF,TRBJ1-2,.,.,TRBV20-1
CASSVSGGATDTQYF,TRBJ2-3,TRBD2,.,TRBV9
CASSQDWGRESSGYTF,TRBJ1-2,.,.,TRBV4-1